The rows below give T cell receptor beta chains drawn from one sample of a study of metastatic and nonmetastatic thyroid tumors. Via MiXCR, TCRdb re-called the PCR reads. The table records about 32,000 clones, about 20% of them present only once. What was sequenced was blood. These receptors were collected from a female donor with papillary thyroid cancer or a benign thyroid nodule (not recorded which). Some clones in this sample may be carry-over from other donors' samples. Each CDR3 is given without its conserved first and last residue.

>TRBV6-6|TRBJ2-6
ASSYSKRDNSGANVLT
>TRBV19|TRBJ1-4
ASSIEYWEEKLF
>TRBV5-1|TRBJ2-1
ASSPDILSNEQF
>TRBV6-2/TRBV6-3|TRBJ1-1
ASSYGRGTEAF
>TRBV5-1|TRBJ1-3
ASSFLGSGNTIY
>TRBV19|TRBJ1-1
ASSIGASNTEAF
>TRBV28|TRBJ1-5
ASSQGLNQPRH
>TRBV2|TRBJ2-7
ASSVGSGSYEQY
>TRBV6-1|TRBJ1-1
ASALTARAEAF
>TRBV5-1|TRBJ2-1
ASSQGQDPYNEQF
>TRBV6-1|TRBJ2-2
SSRESGGMTGELF
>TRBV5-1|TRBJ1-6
ASSLDLDFSLPPH
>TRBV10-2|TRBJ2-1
ASLSSGSYNEQF
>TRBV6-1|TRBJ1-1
ASSEGSIGRVAF
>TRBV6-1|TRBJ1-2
ASSPGNGYT
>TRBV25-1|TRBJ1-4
ASLGRDNEKLF
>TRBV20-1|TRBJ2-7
SARDLGQGAGEQY
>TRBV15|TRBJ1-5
ATSNNRGLGNQPQH
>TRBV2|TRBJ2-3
ASSEDGNTQY
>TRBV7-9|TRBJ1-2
ASSSGQGGDYGYT
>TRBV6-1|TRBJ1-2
ASSEDEASANYGYT
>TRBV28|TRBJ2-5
ASSSTSGSAQY
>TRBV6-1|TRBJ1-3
ASSSDISGNAIY
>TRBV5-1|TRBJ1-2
ASSLGANYGYT
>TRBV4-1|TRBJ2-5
ASSQGQNQETQY
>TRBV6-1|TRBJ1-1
ASSEIGRSPGEAF
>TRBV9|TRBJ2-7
ASSVGDGHYEQY
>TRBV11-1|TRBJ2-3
ASSLGGGLTDTQY
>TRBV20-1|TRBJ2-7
SARGGGQGGYYEQY
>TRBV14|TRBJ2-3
ASSHLDRVGWGSTDTQY
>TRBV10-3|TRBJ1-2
AISDGLVYGYT
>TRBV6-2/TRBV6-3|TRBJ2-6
ASSYSGRGAASGANVLT
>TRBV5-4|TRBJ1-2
ASSLVANYGYT
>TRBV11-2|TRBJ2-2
ASSSQEGSFTGELF
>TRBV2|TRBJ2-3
ATTSGLFTDTQY
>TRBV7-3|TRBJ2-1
ASSFEPGTGGYNEQF
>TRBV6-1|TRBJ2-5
ASSSTGGSTWQTQY
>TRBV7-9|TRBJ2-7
ASRQGAGEQY
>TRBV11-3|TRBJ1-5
ASSLEPDQPQH
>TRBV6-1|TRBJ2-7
ASSSEGHYEQY
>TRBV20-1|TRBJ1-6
SARAGGREVSPLH
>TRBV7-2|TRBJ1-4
ASSLGERTVGGREKLF
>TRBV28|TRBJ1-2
ASSAPGRSGYGYT
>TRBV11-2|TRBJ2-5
ASSLGETQY
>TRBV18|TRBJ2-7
ASSPGAGGDEQY
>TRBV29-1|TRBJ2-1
SGRDPSYNEQF
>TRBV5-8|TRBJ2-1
ASSSLRSETSYNEQF
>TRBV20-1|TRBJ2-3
SAYKRDTQY
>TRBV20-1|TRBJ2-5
SARVGTSVETQY
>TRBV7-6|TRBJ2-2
ASSLAPGGGSYAGELF
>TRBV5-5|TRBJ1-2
ASSLGGFSHYGYT
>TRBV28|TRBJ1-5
ASGTGNQPQH
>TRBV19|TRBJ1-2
ASSRGDVVNYGYT
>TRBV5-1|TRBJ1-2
ASSLDGTAGYT
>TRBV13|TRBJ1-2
ASIPEGPFSYGYT
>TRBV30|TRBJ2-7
AWSAASGRGLYEQY
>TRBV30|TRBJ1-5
AWSTGDNQPQH
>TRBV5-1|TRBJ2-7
ASSLTGGEHEQY
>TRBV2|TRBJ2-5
ASSEETQY
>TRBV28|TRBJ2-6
ASSPQTGGNGANVLT